This T cell receptor beta chain appears in the sequencing data of a study of T cell responses to AZD1222 COVID-19 vaccine. The assay was immunoSEQ multiplex PCR, and TCRdb's table has in-frame clones only and misses some. In the table there are approximately 190,000 clones, under 95% of which are singletons. Remarks on this clone: Its antigen is not known.

Study outcomes and limitations: Rises in breadth and depth of Spike-specific TCRs came after two AZD1222 doses.

Germline assignment: CDR1 ENHRY and CDR2 SYGVKD. The CDR3 is 16 amino acids. The V gene end was trimmed by 4 bases and the J gene end by 3 bases; junction bases not matched to a gene: 7. The sequencing here drew on peripheral blood, taken on day 0 of AZD1222 vaccination. This chain uses TRBV10-3 with TRBJ2-2, with 8 positions matching TRBD2. The TCR comes from an adult in good health. CDR3 residues: CAISALTSEYTGELFF. In DNA form, the CDR3 reads TGTGCCATCAGTGCCCTGACTAGCGAGTACACCGGGGAGCTGTTTTTT.